This T cell receptor (beta chain) was observed in a study of blood T cell repertoires in COVID-19. For the study at large: COVID-19 samples collected from the United States, Italy and Spain covered acute and convalescent phases.

CDR3 length: 13 amino acids. Germline CDR1 and CDR2: SQVTM and ANQGSEA. V was trimmed by 5 bases and J by 0 bases, leaving 8 bases between them. Per the authors' pipeline: Estimated nucleated cell counts came from reference gene primer amplification. Sequenced by immunoSEQ multiplex PCR; TCRdb stores in-frame clones only, minus some. For V, J and clone size, that table is used; D and trimming come from the DNA. The sample includes 110,000 or so clones, 70% to 90% of them seen just once. The J gene is TRBJ1-5, the V gene TRBV29-1; D remains unclear. The receptor was isolated from a man aged 40-50 years with acute or convalescent COVID-19. Sequenced input: peripheral blood. CDR3 bases: TGCAGCGTTCAAGTTCATAGCAATCAGCCCCAGCATTTT. This gives the protein CSVQVHSNQPQHF.